The 10 T cell receptor beta chains presented below share a single source sample, sequenced in a study of blood T cell repertoires in COVID-19. Generated by immunoSEQ multiplex PCR, the TCRdb table keeps only in-frame clones and is missing some. This table holds about 110,000 clones, 76% found once. The specimen was peripheral blood. These receptors all stem from an elderly woman with acute or convalescent COVID-19.

The V gene is TRBV5-1, the J gene TRBJ2-7, with D maybe TRBD2 (6 bases). This CDR3 has 16 amino acids. Germline CDR1 SGHRS, CDR2 YFSETQ. V lost 7 bases, J lost 5 bases, and 25 bases lay in between. The CDR3 DNA is TGCGCCAGCCGCGGGACCGACCAACTTTTGGGACACGAGCAGTACTTC. This codes for CASRGTDQLLGHEQYF.

The CDR3 is CASSQTPKGVNTEAFF. The CDR3 region has the DNA TGCGCCAGCAGCCAAACCCCGAAGGGAGTGAACACTGAAGCTTTCTTT. V is TRBV4-3 and J is TRBJ1-1; D uncertain. The CDR3 extends over 16 amino acids. The germline V and J ends were trimmed by 2 bases and 0 bases, with 13 bases remaining between them. The germline CDR1 and CDR2 sequences are LGHNA and YSLEER.

The gene calls are TRBV7-2 and TRBJ1-5, with no clear D. Trimming left V 3 bases short and J 0 bases short, with 6 bases between. The CDR3 sequence is 14 residues long. The V gene's germline CDR1 is SGHTA and CDR2 FQGNSA. The DNA of the CDR3 is TGTGCCAGCAGCTTTTGGGCTAGCAATCAGCCCCAGCATTTT. Translating gives CASSFWASNQPQHF.

The chain links TRBV18 to TRBJ2-5; TRBD1 matches at 10 bases. Per germline, CDR1 KGHSH and CDR2 LQKENI. The CDR3 loop spans 17 amino acids. J lost 5 bases, V lost 5 bases, and 14 bases had no gene match. CDR3 sequence reads: CASSAIYFGTGDETQYF. The CDR3, as DNA: TGTGCCAGCTCAGCGATTTATTTCGGGACAGGGGACGAGACCCAGTACTTC. Filled out from reference TRBV18 and TRBJ2-5, the complete variable domain reads NAGVMQNPRHLVRRRGQEARLRCSPMKGHSHVYWYRQLPEEGLKFMVYLQKENIIDESGMPKERFSAEFPKEGPSILRIQQVVRGDSAAYFCASSAIYFGTGDETQYFGPGTRLLVL.

The V and J genes are TRBV2 and TRBJ1-3; 8 bases agree with TRBD1. This CDR3 is 15 amino acids long. Per germline, CDR1 SNHLY and CDR2 FYNNEI. V gave up 7 bases and J gave up 2 bases; unmatched junction bases: 7. In nucleotides, the CDR3 is TGTGCCAGCATTGGGACAGGAGGGACTGGAAACACCATATATTTT. It yields the protein CASIGTGGTGNTIYF. Drawing the rest from reference TRBV2 and TRBJ1-3, the complete variable domain is EPEVTQTPSHQVTQMGQEVILRCVPISNHLYFYWYRQILGQKVEFLVSFYNNEISEKSEIFDDQFSVERPDGSNFTLKIRSTKLEDSAMYFCASIGTGGTGNTIYFGEGSWLTVV.

This clone has just one count. The CDR3 loop is CASSPLAGEETQYF. The CDR3 nucleotides are TGTGCCAGCAGCCCCCTGGCGGGGGAAGAGACCCAGTACTTC. The rearrangement uses TRBV7-8 and TRBJ2-5, with 7 bases lining up with TRBD2. This CDR3 region has 14 residues. V shed 5 bases and J 3 bases; nucleotides not matched to a gene: 6. CDR1 SGHVS and CDR2 FQNEAQ come from the germline V gene.

The rearrangement joins TRBV28 to TRBJ1-4, with D possibly matching TRBD1 (5 bases). Germline lookup yields CDR1 MDHEN and CDR2 SYDVKM. V lost 3 bases and J lost 6, with 11 bases in between. This CDR3 is 14 amino acids long. The CDR3 nucleotides read TGTGCCAGCAGTTTCGGCGGGACCGATGAAAAACTGTTTTTT. It encodes CASSFGGTDEKLFF.

The genes are TRBV6-2 or TRBV6-3 and TRBJ2-3; D is undetermined. CDR1 and CDR2 from the germline V gene are MNHEY and SVGEGT. The CDR3 sequence is 12 residues long. V lost 4 bases to trimming and J lost 6 bases, with 8 bases between them. The CDR3 DNA follows: TGTGCCAGCAGTTCCGTCGGGGATACGCAGTATTTT. Its translation: CASSSVGDTQYF.

The rearrangement joins TRBV7-2 to TRBJ2-5; D call uncertain. CDR1 is SGHTA, CDR2 FQGNSA, per germline. This CDR3 region has 14 residues. V lost 5 bases and J lost 1, with 11 bases in between. Here the CDR3 reads CASSQVLGQETQYF. Here the CDR3 DNA reads TGTGCCAGCAGCCAAGTACTTGGCCAAGAGACCCAGTACTTC.

The chain has TRBV2 and TRBJ2-1; a weak D match, TRBD2 (7 bases). Trimming removed 7 bases from V and 1 base from J, with 11 bases in between. The CDR3 runs 14 residues. In germline, CDR1 is SNHLY, CDR2 FYNNEI. DNA for the CDR3: TGTGCCAGCACTAGGGGGGGGTCCTACAATGAGCAGTTCTTC. Translation: CASTRGGSYNEQFF.